This T cell receptor (beta chain) was captured by sequencing in a study of OX40 agonist ivuxolimab in advanced cancers. Study-wide background: Every 2 weeks, patients got intravenous ivuxolimab at one of six dose levels (0.01-10 mg/kg). Dose-escalation cases comprised hepatocellular carcinoma, melanoma, renal cell or head and neck cancer.

Germline trimming cut 5 bases from V and 7 bases from J; bases unmatched to any gene: 22. Germline V gene data show CDR1 as SNHLY and CDR2 as FYNNEI. This CDR3 has 18 residues. The protocol was immunoSEQ multiplex PCR, while the TCRdb copy is restricted to in-frame clones and leaves out a portion. Among approximately 74,000 clones listed, about 92% were seen once. Overall study results and limits: Normalized expansion of T-cell clones was also low for some nonresponders. Averaged across samples, CD8+ T cells carried more expanded clones than CD4+ did.

As for this clone: Antigen: not known.

The source material was CD4+ or CD8+ T cells sorted from blood, sampled in a trial of the OX40 agonist ivuxolimab. The rearrangement links TRBV2 to TRBJ1-1; 7 bases agree with TRBD1. The TCR originated in an adult with an advanced solid tumor such as melanoma, head and neck, liver or kidney cancer. CDR3 DNA sequence: TGTGCCAGCAGTCTTTCCCCAGGGGGGCCCTTATATAATTTTGAAGCTTTCTTT. Translation: CASSLSPGGPLYNFEAFF.